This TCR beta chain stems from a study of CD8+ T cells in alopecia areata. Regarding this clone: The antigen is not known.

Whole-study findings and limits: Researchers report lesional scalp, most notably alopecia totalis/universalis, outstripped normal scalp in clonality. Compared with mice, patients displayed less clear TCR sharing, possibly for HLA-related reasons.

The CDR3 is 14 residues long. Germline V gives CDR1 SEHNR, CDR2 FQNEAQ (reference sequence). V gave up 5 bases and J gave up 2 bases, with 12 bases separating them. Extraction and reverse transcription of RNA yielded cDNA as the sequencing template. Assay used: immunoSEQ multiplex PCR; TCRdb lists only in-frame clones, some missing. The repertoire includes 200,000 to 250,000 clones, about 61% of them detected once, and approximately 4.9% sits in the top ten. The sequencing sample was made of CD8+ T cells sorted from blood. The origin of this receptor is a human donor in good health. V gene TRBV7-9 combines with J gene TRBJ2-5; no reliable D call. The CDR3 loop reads CASSPSPLQETQYF. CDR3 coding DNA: TGTGCCAGCAGCCCCAGTCCACTTCAAGAGACCCAGTACTTC.